This TCR beta chain was captured in a study of blood T cell repertoires in COVID-19. Looking at the study overall: From the United States, Italy and Spain came samples of acute and convalescent COVID-19. Sources were T cells, B-cell-depleted T cells, or PBMCs; the material itself was cDNA or gDNA.

In the original processing: Reference gene primer amplification gave estimated nucleated cell counts. Generated by immunoSEQ multiplex PCR, the TCRdb table keeps only in-frame clones and is missing some. Clone size and V and J calls were adopted from that table, with D and trimming inferred from the DNA. The repertoire includes just over 75,000 clones, around 80% of them detected once, and approximately 5.8% sits in the top ten. Germline V gives CDR1 KGHSH, CDR2 LQKENI. V was pared by 8 bases and J by 6 bases, with 16 bases between. This CDR3 is built from 13 residues. The sequencing input was peripheral blood. The genes are TRBV18 and TRBJ1-1, with a possible D match to TRBD1 (6 bases). This clonotype was obtained from a man between 60 and 75 years old with active or convalescent COVID-19. The DNA of the CDR3 is TGTGCCAGCACGTTCACAGGGAGGGCTGAAGCTTTCTTT. It translates to CASTFTGRAEAFF.